This TCR beta chain stems from a study of blood T cell repertoires in COVID-19. Study context: The origin of the acute and convalescent COVID-19 samples was the United States, Italy and Spain. Nucleic acid was either cDNA or gDNA, and it came from T cells, B-cell-depleted T cells, or PBMCs.

Under the authors' procedure: Amplifying reference gene primers gave estimates of nucleated cell counts. Method: immunoSEQ multiplex PCR; TCRdb's copy keeps in-frame clones and lacks some. V and J calls and clone size follow that table, whereas D and trimming were derived from the DNA. The sample consists of 200,000 to 250,000 clones, roughly nine tenths of them appearing once. V was cut by 6 bases and J by 13 bases, with 25 bases left in between. The CDR3 runs 14 residues. Germline V gene lookup returns CDR1 KGHSH and CDR2 LQKENI. This sequence was found in a man aged 25-45 years with acute or convalescent COVID-19. The chain couples TRBV18 to TRBJ2-7; D gene ambiguous. The material sequenced was peripheral blood. Written as DNA, the CDR3 is TGTGCCAGCTCGTCCGATTCAGGTCGTCGAACATCCTACTTC. It yields the protein CASSSDSGRRTSYF.